The 22 T cell receptor beta chains below all came from one sample that was sequenced in a study of Graves' ophthalmopathy and Graves' hyperthyroidism. TCR beta CDR3 amplification used RNA transcripts. First-round RT-PCR relied on HTBI primers, and a second-round multiplex PCR came next. TCRdb passed the multiplex PCR reads through MiXCR, listing each CDR3 protein once. The sample consists of 620,000 or so distinct CDR3 sequences, about 20% of them appearing once. The source material was peripheral blood. The source of these receptors is a young woman with stable Graves' hyperthyroidism. Some clones in this sample may be carry-over from other donors' samples.

The sample holds many counts of this clonotype. The chain employs TRBV6-5 and TRBJ2-3; D is unresolved. Looked up from germline, CDR1 is MNHEY and CDR2 is SVGAGI. CDR3 length equals 12 residues. Trimming took 6 bases from V and 5 from J, leaving 9 bases between them. The CDR3 DNA follows: TGTGCCAGCAGGTGGCTTGGAGATACGCAGTATTTT. Protein product: CASRWLGDTQYF.

V usage is TRBV7-3 and J usage is TRBJ1-1; D gene uncertain. Germline V gene data show CDR1 as SGHTA and CDR2 as FQGTGA. This CDR3 spans 12 amino acids. The V and J ends lost 4 bases and 8 bases respectively, with 11 bases between them. CDR3 bases: TGTGCCAGCAGCTCCCACACGTCAGAAGCTTTCTTT. Translation: CASSSHTSEAFF.

This clonotype was counted many times. The genes are TRBV5-5 and TRBJ1-1; no clear D. CDR1 is SGHKS, CDR2 YYEKEE, per germline (reference sequence). V dropped 3 bases and J dropped 1 base, with 16 bases sitting between them. CDR3 size: 16 residues. CDR3 sequence: CASSWGRTTGNTEAFF. DNA of the CDR3: TGTGCCAGCAGCTGGGGTCGTACCACCGGGAACACTGAAGCTTTCTTT.

This clonotype was recorded many times. The genes are TRBV6-1 and TRBJ1-5; possible D gene TRBD1, 5 bases. The CDR3 covers 16 residues. Trimming removed 6 bases at V and 2 bases at J, with 17 bases between. Germline lookup yields CDR1 MNHNS and CDR2 SASEGT. In nucleotides, the CDR3 is TGTGCCAGCAGGTCGGGGGGGTATGAGGGCAATCAGCCCCAGCATTTT. Its translation: CASRSGGYEGNQPQHF.

The chain has TRBV6-5 and TRBJ2-7, with D hard to call. CDR1 is MNHEY, CDR2 SVGAGI, per germline. The CDR3 length is 15 residues. V was clipped by 4 bases and J by 3 bases, with 16 bases between them. The CDR3 coding sequence is TGTGCCAGCAGTTCACCCCAGCTAGGGCTCTACGAGCAGTACTTC. Protein product: CASSSPQLGLYEQYF.

This clonotype was recorded at least ten times. The chain is built from TRBV25-1 and TRBJ2-7; 7 positions match TRBD2. CDR1 and CDR2 (germline): MGHDK, SYGVNS. The ends lost 3 bases at V and 1 base at J; junction bases unmatched: 3. The CDR3 spans 14 residues. The CDR3 DNA reads as TGTGCCAGCAGTGATCCGGGGGGTTCCTACGAGCAGTACTTC. It specifies CASSDPGGSYEQYF.

This clonotype was picked up a small number of times. The V call is TRBV9, the J call TRBJ1-3; D is ambiguous. The CDR3 spans 17 residues. V shed 0 bases and J shed 4 bases, with 17 bases lying between them. Germline CDR1 SGDLS, CDR2 YYNGEE. The CDR3 reads CASSVESRAGRGNTIYF. In DNA form, the CDR3 reads TGTGCCAGCAGCGTAGAGAGTCGAGCAGGAAGGGGAAACACCATATATTTT.

This rearrangement joins TRBV4-1 to TRBJ2-5; 7 bases line up with TRBD1. The CDR3 is 16 amino acids. J was trimmed by 5 bases and V by 1 base; bases with no gene match: 10. From germline, CDR1 is MGHRA and CDR2 YSYEKL. This CDR3 is CASSQADRTGGETQYF. The DNA of the CDR3 is TGCGCCAGCAGCCAAGCCGACCGGACAGGTGGGGAGACCCAGTACTTC.

J is TRBJ2-5 and V is TRBV3-1, with 10 bases fitting TRBD2. The CDR3 contains 15 residues. Germline assignment: CDR1 LGHDT and CDR2 YNNKEL (reference sequence). Germline trimming cut 1 base from V and 5 bases from J; bases unmatched to any gene: 4. The CDR3 region has the DNA TGTGCCAGCAGCCAAGGAAGCGGGGGGGCGGAGACCCAGTACTTC. It codes for CASSQGSGGAETQYF.

This clonotype was seen many times. The V call is TRBV19, the J call TRBJ2-7, with 8 bases fitting TRBD1. The germline V gene has CDR1 LNHDA and CDR2 SQIVND (reference sequence). V lost 9 bases and J lost 4; bases outside the gene matches: 8. This CDR3 is 13 amino acids long. The DNA of the CDR3 is TGTGCCAGCGGACAGGGTAGGCTGTACGAGCAGTACTTC. Its translation is CASGQGRLYEQYF.

The CDR3 bases are TGCAGCGTTGAAGACAGGGCAGAACTGGGCTACACCTTC. Translation: CSVEDRAELGYTF. The chain combines TRBV29-1 with TRBJ1-2, with D perhaps TRBD1 (5 bases). Germline V gene lookup returns CDR1 SQVTM and CDR2 ANQGSEA. The V end lost 0 bases, the J end lost 8 bases, and 13 bases lay between the germline ends. There are 13 residues in the CDR3.

The chain joins TRBV18 to TRBJ1-5; D perhaps matches TRBD1 (6 bases). Trimming cost V 1 base and J 6 bases, with 16 bases left between them. Germline V CDR1 and CDR2: KGHSH, LQKENI. The CDR3 consists of 16 residues. CDR3 DNA: TGTGCCAGCTCACCACAAGGGGGAGGGGACGGTCAGCCCCAGCATTTT. Translation: CASSPQGGGDGQPQHF.

The chain employs TRBV5-8 and TRBJ1-4; TRBD1 is a possible D gene (6 bases). Trimming pared 4 bases from V and 5 bases from J, leaving 15 bases between. Looked up from germline, CDR1 is SGHTS and CDR2 is YDEGEE. The CDR3 has 15 amino acids. CDR3 sequence reads: CASSPQGQLNEKLFF. Here the CDR3 DNA reads TGTGCCAGCAGCCCCCAAGGACAGTTGAATGAAAAACTGTTTTTT.

Of note for this clonotype: This sequence may be a read error, since a much larger clone differs from it by one base. J is TRBJ2-7 and V is TRBV27; D gene ambiguous. The CDR3 has 14 residues. CDR1 is MNHEY and CDR2 is SMNVEV in the germline V gene (reference sequence). This CDR3 reads CACSLSDAIYEQYF. The DNA for the CDR3 is TGTGCCTGCAGTTTGTCAGACGCTATCTACGAGCAGTACTTC.

This chain joins TRBV13 and TRBJ2-7; 10 nucleotides line up with TRBD2. Germline-derived CDR1 and CDR2 are PRHDT and FYEKMQ (reference sequence). Unmatched junction bases numbered 10, after V lost 6 bases and J lost 2 bases. The CDR3 totals 16 residues. CDR3 protein: CASSLATGTSAYEQYF. DNA for the CDR3: TGTGCCAGCAGTCTCGCCACCGGGACTAGCGCCTACGAGCAGTACTTC.

This clonotype appeared a few times. CDR3 nucleotides: TGTGCCAGCAGCCAAGTTGGGGGGGTCTACGAGCAGTACTTC. Amino acid sequence: CASSQVGGVYEQYF. The gene calls are TRBV4-2 and TRBJ2-7; 7 positions match TRBD2. From germline, CDR1 is LGHNA and CDR2 YNFKEQ. This CDR3 is built from 14 residues. V shed 1 base, J shed 3 bases, and the junction held 3 bases outside the gene matches.

This clonotype was observed at least ten times. V usage is TRBV12-3 or TRBV12-4 and J usage is TRBJ2-5; no reliable D call. The CDR3 length is 15 residues. The ends were cut back, 2 bases at V and 1 base at J, with 11 bases in the middle. In DNA, the CDR3 is TGTGCCAGCAGTTTACGACATATGGTCCAAGAGACCCAGTACTTC. Protein product: CASSLRHMVQETQYF.

This clonotype occurred once. Here the CDR3 DNA reads TGCAGTGCGGAAAGGTCCAGATGGTATGGCTACACCTTC. Its protein product is CSAERSRWYGYTF. The V call is TRBV20-1, the J call TRBJ1-2; D gene unclear. The germline V gene has CDR1 DFQATT and CDR2 SNEGSKA (reference sequence). Deletions cut 6 bases from V and 5 bases from J, with 16 bases between. The CDR3 is 13 amino acids.

Many counts were recorded for this clonotype. The CDR3 DNA sequence: TGTGCCAGCAGGGACCATAGCAATCAGCCCCAGCATTTT. This gives the protein CASRDHSNQPQHF. The V call is TRBV27, the J call TRBJ1-5; D unresolved. CDR3 length: 13 residues. The germline V and J ends were trimmed by 6 bases and 0 bases, with 6 bases remaining between them. Germline loops: CDR1 MNHEY, CDR2 SMNVEV (reference sequence).

The chain is built from TRBV6-2 or TRBV6-3 and TRBJ1-2, with D unclear. The CDR3 has 14 amino acids. Germline V gene data show CDR1 as MNHEY and CDR2 as SVGEGT. The V end was cut by 2 bases, the J end by 5 bases, with 12 bases between. The DNA for the CDR3 is TGTGCCAGCAGTTACGAACAGCTTCAGTATGGCTACACCTTC. Amino acid sequence: CASSYEQLQYGYTF.

This clonotype showed up just once. This sequence may be a read error, since a much larger clone differs from it by one base. The V gene is TRBV30, the J gene TRBJ2-2; the D is unclear. Trimming pared 2 bases from V and 1 base from J, leaving 2 bases between. CDR1 is GTSNPN, CDR2 SVGIG, per germline (reference sequence). CDR3 length: 12 amino acids. In DNA form, the CDR3 reads TGTGCCTGGAGTTTGAACACCGGGGAGCTGTTTTTT. Encoded protein: CAWSLNTGELFF.

This clonotype was seen at least ten times. The chain joins TRBV24-1 to TRBJ2-2; D uncertain. The CDR3 runs 12 residues. The germline V and J ends were trimmed by 9 bases and 7 bases, with 11 bases remaining between them. Germline CDR1 reads KGHDR; CDR2 reads SFDVKD. CDR3 in amino acids: CATSNSFGELFF. The CDR3 region has the DNA TGTGCCACCTCGAACAGCTTCGGGGAGCTGTTTTTT.